The 9 T cell receptor beta chains listed next were all sequenced from one sample in a study of T cells after yellow fever vaccination. Each CDR3 protein gets one entry after TCRdb re-called the 5' RACE reads with MiXCR. The sample lists 250,000 to 400,000 distinct CDR3 sequences, about 4% seen once, with roughly 24% in the top ten. The specimen was PBMCs, collected 5 days after the yellow fever booster vaccination. The source is a young man who received the YFV17D yellow fever vaccine.

This clonotype was found a few times. The V call is TRBV27, the J call TRBJ1-2; D is unresolved. Trimming removed 2 bases at V and 3 bases at J, with 16 bases between. Germline CDR1 is MNHEY and CDR2 is SMNVEV (reference sequence). The CDR3 contains 16 residues. CDR3 sequence reads: CASSLRRAMRDYGYTF. The CDR3 region has the DNA TGTGCCAGCAGTTTAAGAAGGGCCATGAGGGACTATGGCTACACCTTC.

This clonotype has just a few counts. This chain connects TRBV5-1 to TRBJ1-2; D unclear. This CDR3 has 15 amino acids. Trimming removed 0 bases from V and 5 bases from J, with 14 bases in between. Germline CDR1 is SGHRS and CDR2 is YFSETQ. This CDR3 is CASSLAGRPEYGYTF. The CDR3 region has the DNA TGCGCCAGCAGCTTGGCCGGGCGGCCGGAATATGGCTACACCTTC.

This clonotype occurred many times. This rearrangement joins TRBV6-6 to TRBJ2-1; no clear D gene. V lost 2 bases and J 5 bases, leaving 4 bases between the germline ends. Looked up from germline, CDR1 is MNHNY and CDR2 is SVGAGI (reference sequence). The CDR3 has 12 amino acids. The CDR3 region is CASSYLHNEQFF. The CDR3 coding sequence is TGTGCCAGCAGTTACCTACACAATGAGCAGTTCTTC.

The rearrangement uses TRBV20-1 and TRBJ2-1; 9 nucleotides line up with TRBD2. Germline V lookup: CDR1 DFQATT, CDR2 SNEGSKA (reference sequence). The CDR3 spans 15 residues. CDR3 loop: CSFTQPGLASYEQFF. Here the CDR3 DNA reads TGCAGCTTTACCCAGCCGGGACTAGCTTCCTATGAGCAGTTCTTC.

This clonotype turned up a few times. The rearrangement joins TRBV27 to TRBJ1-2; 7 bases match TRBD1. The CDR3 has 12 residues. With 10 bases clipped from V and 4 bases from J, the junction kept 6 bases outside the gene matches. Germline lookup yields CDR1 MNHEY and CDR2 SMNVEV (reference sequence). The CDR3 loop is CATPGQIYGYTF. As DNA, the CDR3 is TGTGCCACCCCGGGACAGATCTATGGCTACACCTTC.

This clonotype was seen a handful of times. V is TRBV7-9 and J is TRBJ1-2; 7 nucleotides agree with TRBD1. Losses at the gene ends were 3 bases for V and 2 bases for J; bases not matched to a gene: 6. This CDR3 contains 15 residues. In germline, CDR1 is SEHNR, CDR2 FQNEAQ (reference sequence). For the CDR3, the DNA is TGTGCCAGCAGCTTCTCCGGGACAGAAAACTATGGCTACACCTTC. This encodes CASSFSGTENYGYTF.

Many counts were recorded for this clonotype. J is TRBJ2-1 and V is TRBV20-1, with 8 bases fitting TRBD2. Germline loops: CDR1 DFQATT, CDR2 SNEGSKA (reference sequence). The length of the CDR3 is 13 residues. V lost 1 base and J lost 9; bases outside the gene matches: 5. The CDR3 protein is CSARGVSGIEQFF. CDR3 nucleotides: TGCAGTGCTAGAGGGGTTAGCGGGATTGAGCAGTTCTTC.

The sample holds a few counts of this clonotype. The rearrangement uses TRBV25-1 and TRBJ1-2; unclear D gene. V lost 5 bases to trimming and J lost 4 bases, with 11 bases between them. Germline values: CDR1 MGHDK, CDR2 SYGVNS. This CDR3 region has 13 residues. Written as DNA, the CDR3 is TGTGCCAGCAGTTTTAGAAGCAGCTATGGCTACACCTTC. It encodes CASSFRSSYGYTF.

V and J are TRBV4-2 and TRBJ1-5; 7 nucleotides line up with TRBD1. The V and J ends lost 0 bases and 7 bases, in that order; junction bases with no gene match: 12. The CDR3 runs to 17 residues. Germline V gene data show CDR1 as LGHNA and CDR2 as YNFKEQ. The CDR3 reads CASSQDGSQGVYQPQHF. In DNA, the CDR3 is TGTGCCAGCAGCCAAGATGGGAGTCAGGGGGTGTACCAGCCCCAGCATTTT.